Ten or more counts support the clone carrying this T cell receptor (beta chain). No antigen is known for it. This entry comes from a study of molecular identifiers for immune sequencing clone quantification. Study in general: Across replicate runs, RNA obtained from about 21,000 or 97,000 naive CD8 cells was divided into five, with four undergoing sequencing.

MiXCR, applied by TCRdb to the PCR reads, yields one record per CDR3 protein. The sample contains 35,000 to 45,000 distinct CDR3 sequences, approximately 18% of which appear only once. Trimming took 6 bases from V and 3 from J, leaving 18 bases between them. The length of the CDR3 is 16 residues. CDR1 is SGHTA, CDR2 FQGTGA, per germline. The sorting of naive CD8 T cells used the CD8+CD4-CCR7+CD45RA+ phenotype. General study points: Spiked Jurkat TCR RNA equivalent to one cell was reportedly detectable in approximately 980,000 naive cells. Clones with over 20 RNA copies captured over 99% of effector molecules but under 1% of naive ones.

The TCR was taken from a human donor in good health. Some libraries in this study had Jurkat cell RNA spiked in. The source material was naive CD8+ T cells from blood, with Jurkat cell RNA spiked in. Noted subset: FACS-sorted CD8+CD4-CCR7+CD45RA+ naive T cells. The chain joins TRBV7-3 to TRBJ2-1, with D possibly matching TRBD1 (6 bases). CDR3 residues: CASSRGGWDGYNEQFF. The DNA of the CDR3 is TGTGCCAGCAGTCGAGGGGGATGGGACGGCTACAATGAGCAGTTCTTC.